The present entry profiles one T cell receptor beta chain with its context. Its antigen remains unidentified. This sample was taken from a study of cytomegalovirus exposure and HLA in healthy donors. The study, taken as a whole, reports: Most observed TCR sequences were rare, whereas some public TCRs were detected in many donors. Most of the TCR beta V segments (in an earlier analysis) were productive either about 87% or about 30% of the time.

60 Vbeta and 13 Jbeta primers were used in PCR. The assay was immunoSEQ multiplex PCR, and TCRdb's table has in-frame clones only and misses some. The sample lists some 120,000 clones, approximately 80% occurring once. This CDR3 region has 13 residues. CDR1 is MNHEY and CDR2 is SMNVEV in the germline V gene (reference sequence). Trimming cost V 8 bases and J 3 bases, with 14 bases left between them. The V call is TRBV27, the J call TRBJ2-7, with D possibly being TRBD2 (7 bases). Sequencing input: PBMCs. This receptor was identified in a woman aged 18-29 years in good health and CMV-seropositive. This CDR3 reads CASGGGILYEQYF. CDR3 bases: TGTGCCAGCGGGGGGGGCATCCTCTACGAGCAGTACTTC.